This TCR beta chain was obtained from a study of T-cell reconstitution after alpha-beta-depleted transplantation in children. Turning to this clonotype: What it recognizes is unknown.

Germline V lookup: CDR1 SGHTA, CDR2 FQGNSA. The CDR3 totals 17 residues. V was pared by 5 bases and J by 3 bases, with 12 bases of the junction left unmatched. Molecular barcoding with unique molecular identifiers was used for the TCRbeta library. MiXCR, run by TCRdb on the PCR reads, gives a single entry per CDR3 protein. Here the sample spans about 400,000 distinct CDR3 sequences, around 15% being singletons. General observations from the study: Alpha-beta T cells about two months after transplant reportedly derived from several hundred expanded graft clones. Fresh T-cell production supplied most of the T-cell counts and diversity seen one year after transplant. Day-60 TCRbeta diversity that was high in some patients was derived from surviving recipient T cells and thymic progenitors.

Sequenced material: PBMCs, mostly from graft donor cells, taken 360 days after TCRalphabeta/CD19-depleted stem cell transplant. The TCR was taken from a boy under three years old who had a stem cell transplant for Wiskott-Aldrich syndrome, so the T cells may come from the graft donor. This chain links TRBV7-2 with TRBJ2-3, with 9 bases aligning to TRBD2. Here the CDR3 DNA reads TGTGCCAGCAGCCTAGGGGTAGCGGGGGTGGGTACAGATACGCAGTATTTT. Protein sequence: CASSLGVAGVGTDTQYF.